This T cell receptor (beta chain) stems from a study of OX40 agonist ivuxolimab in advanced cancers. Study details: Dose-escalation patients had hepatocellular carcinoma, melanoma, renal cell or head and neck cancer. Earlier treatment with anti-PD-1, anti-PD-L1 or anti-CTLA-4 was permitted, and over 35% had received some.

The germline gives CDR1 SGHRS, CDR2 YFSETQ. The J segment lost 4 bases and the V segment lost 3 bases, leaving 9 bases of the junction unmatched. The CDR3 is 15 residues long. Here immunoSEQ multiplex PCR was the method, and the copy in TCRdb shows in-frame clones only, minus some. The data show just under 65,000 clones, 81% seen once. This clone occurred a few times. Its antigen is not known. Patients who had autoimmune disease history or got systemic immunosuppression were left out. Study outcomes and limitations: Part of the nonresponder group also had normalized T-cell clonal expansion that was low.

The V and J genes are TRBV5-1 and TRBJ1-1, with TRBD1 matching over 7 bases. This TCR was recovered from an adult with an advanced solid tumor such as melanoma, head and neck, liver or kidney cancer. The sequencing here drew on CD4+ or CD8+ T cells sorted from blood, taken in a trial of the OX40 agonist ivuxolimab. CDR3 sequence: CASSYPGGGGTEAFF. CDR3 nucleotide sequence: TGCGCCAGCAGCTATCCAGGGGGAGGGGGCACTGAAGCTTTCTTT.